The 15 T cell receptor beta chains in this list originate from one sample, sequenced in a study of response to subunit inactivated influenza vaccine. TCRdb processed the RT-PCR reads anew with MiXCR; each CDR3 protein has one entry. The sample lists about 310,000 distinct CDR3 sequences, approximately 20% occurring once. Sequences were derived from PBMCs from blood, sampled 21 months after vaccination. All receptors derive from a man aged 50 to 69 who received an inactivated influenza vaccine.

The chain carries TRBV4-3 and TRBJ1-6, with D maybe TRBD1 (5 bases). Germline values: CDR1 LGHNA, CDR2 YSLEER. The length of the CDR3 is 13 residues. Trimming left V 0 bases short and J 10 bases short, with 7 bases between. The CDR3 here is CASSQDRGSPLHF. The CDR3 DNA is TGCGCCAGCAGCCAAGATAGGGGATCACCCCTCCACTTT.

This rearrangement joins TRBV19 to TRBJ1-3; D not resolved. Germline assignment: CDR1 LNHDA and CDR2 SQIVND (reference sequence). V dropped 3 bases and J dropped 4 bases, with 10 bases sitting between them. This CDR3 contains 14 residues. The DNA of the CDR3 is TGTGCCAGTAGTATCAACGTTGCCGGAAACACCATATATTTT. It specifies CASSINVAGNTIYF.

This clonotype turned up a few times. This sequence joins TRBV29-1 and TRBJ2-1, with TRBD1 matching over 9 bases. Germline loops: CDR1 SQVTM, CDR2 ANQGSEA. V shed 2 bases and J 1 base; nucleotides not matched to a gene: 6. This CDR3 is 16 amino acids long. CDR3: CSVESDRGGSYNEQFF. The CDR3 DNA sequence: TGCAGCGTTGAATCCGACAGGGGGGGGTCCTACAATGAGCAGTTCTTC.

The chain joins TRBV7-2 to TRBJ2-7; 7 bases align to TRBD1. Germline assignment: CDR1 SGHTA and CDR2 FQGNSA. Trimming took 1 base from V and 3 from J; bases not matched to a gene: 6. CDR3 size: 15 residues. This CDR3 reads CASSLGTGAIYEQYF. The CDR3 DNA is TGTGCCAGCAGCTTAGGGACAGGCGCCATCTACGAGCAGTACTTC.

This clonotype has a count of ten or more. The gene calls are TRBV29-1 and TRBJ2-5; D possibly corresponds to TRBD1 (6 bases). The CDR3 is 14 amino acids. Germline CDR1 and CDR2: SQVTM and ANQGSEA. Trimming removed 1 base from V and 4 bases from J, with 13 bases in between. CDR3 sequence (DNA): TGCAGCGTTGAAGGCCAACAGGGTGGAGAGACCCAGTACTTC. It specifies CSVEGQQGGETQYF.

This chain connects TRBV20-1 to TRBJ2-1; TRBD1 is a possible D gene (6 bases). In germline, CDR1 is DFQATT, CDR2 SNEGSKA (reference sequence). V lost 3 bases and J 0 bases, leaving 15 bases between the germline ends. CDR3 length: 16 residues. The CDR3 DNA reads TGCAGTGCTAGTAAACCACAGGGCAGCTCCTACAATGAGCAGTTCTTC. Translation: CSASKPQGSSYNEQFF.

The rearrangement joins TRBV4-1 to TRBJ1-1; 9 nucleotides agree with TRBD1. Germline values: CDR1 MGHRA, CDR2 YSYEKL. This CDR3 has 16 residues. Losses at the gene ends were 1 base for V and 6 bases for J; bases not matched to a gene: 9. The CDR3 nucleotides are TGCGCCAGCAGCCAAGGTATTGGACAGGGGAGAGCTGAAGCTTTCTTT. Translating gives CASSQGIGQGRAEAFF.

This clonotype has only a few counts. V is TRBV7-2 and J is TRBJ1-2; TRBD1 is a possible D gene (5 bases). CDR1 is SGHTA and CDR2 is FQGNSA in the germline V gene. The V and J ends lost 0 bases and 4 bases respectively, with 12 bases between them. This CDR3 has 15 amino acids. CDR3 loop: CASSLAQGMGYGYTF. In DNA, the CDR3 is TGTGCCAGCAGCTTAGCCCAGGGAATGGGCTATGGCTACACCTTC.

The chain links TRBV27 to TRBJ1-5; D gene uncertain. Trimming removed 3 bases from V and 1 base from J, with 13 bases in between. The CDR3 runs 16 residues. CDR1 is MNHEY and CDR2 is SMNVEV in the germline V gene (reference sequence). The CDR3 spells CASSFAGSRSNQPQHF. DNA of the CDR3: TGTGCCAGCAGTTTTGCGGGGAGTAGGAGCAATCAGCCCCAGCATTTT.

Only a few counts were recorded for this clonotype. This chain connects TRBV6-2 or TRBV6-3 to TRBJ2-5; no clear D gene. Trimming removed 4 bases from V and 4 bases from J, with 16 bases in between. The CDR3 runs 15 residues. The germline gives CDR1 MNHEY, CDR2 SVGEGT. This chain's CDR3 is CASSFSSRPGETQYF. The DNA for the CDR3 is TGTGCCAGCAGTTTCAGCTCGCGCCCAGGAGAGACCCAGTACTTC.

J is TRBJ2-3 and V is TRBV5-1; TRBD1 aligns across 11 bases. The germline gives CDR1 SGHRS, CDR2 YFSETQ. The CDR3 is 17 residues long. V gave up 1 base and J gave up 6 bases; unmatched junction bases: 10. The CDR3 coding sequence is TGCGCCAGCAGCTTGATTGGGACAGGGGGAACAGGGGATACGCAGTATTTT. This gives the protein CASSLIGTGGTGDTQYF.

The sample holds many counts of this clonotype. The genes are TRBV6-5 and TRBJ1-2, with TRBD1 as a possible D gene (5 bases). CDR1 MNHEY and CDR2 SVGAGI come from the germline V gene. This CDR3 has 13 amino acids. The V end lost 4 bases, the J end lost 8 bases, and 14 bases lay between the germline ends. CDR3 coding DNA: TGTGCCAGCAGTTTAGGAACCAGGGCCGGCTACACCTTC. As protein: CASSLGTRAGYTF.

This chain joins TRBV20-1 and TRBJ1-5; a weak D match, TRBD1 (6 bases). CDR1 and CDR2 (germline): DFQATT, SNEGSKA (reference sequence). The CDR3 is made up of 14 amino acids. CDR3 region: CSSTQGTGTQPQHF. The CDR3 DNA follows: TGCAGCTCCACCCAGGGAACAGGGACCCAGCCCCAGCATTTT.

In its sample, this clonotype was seen a few times. The V and J genes are TRBV7-9 and TRBJ1-1; D is unclear. This CDR3 comprises 17 residues. Germline CDR1 is SEHNR and CDR2 is FQNEAQ (reference sequence). V was clipped by 2 bases and J by 1 base, with 17 bases between them. The CDR3 region is CASSLIFGRTGNTEAFF. The DNA of the CDR3 is TGTGCCAGCAGCTTAATCTTTGGAAGGACTGGGAACACTGAAGCTTTCTTT.

The V call is TRBV4-1, the J call TRBJ2-3; TRBD1 or TRBD2 may be the D gene (5 bases each). V lost 2 bases and J lost 1, with 19 bases in between. This CDR3 region has 18 residues. Germline V gene data show CDR1 as MGHRA and CDR2 as YSYEKL. CDR3: CASSQHYTGLDGTDTQYF. The DNA for the CDR3 is TGCGCCAGCAGCCAACACTATACAGGACTCGACGGCACAGATACGCAGTATTTT.